This T cell receptor beta chain was sequenced in a study of blood T cell repertoires in COVID-19. Study information: COVID-19 samples, acute and convalescent, were from the United States, Italy and Spain. Sample material is recorded as cDNA or gDNA derived from T cells, B-cell-depleted T cells, or PBMCs.

Germline-derived CDR1 and CDR2 are SGHNT and YYREEE (reference sequence). Trimming shortened V by 1 base and J by 11 bases, and 12 bases separated the two germline ends. CDR3 length equals 13 residues. Profiling relied on immunoSEQ multiplex PCR, and the TCRdb table lists in-frame clones only, not all of them. The data show around 430,000 clones, approximately 88% seen once. While infection was still active, Seattle patients were enrolled and then followed longitudinally. This clone has a handful of counts. This CDR3 is also generated by other DNA sequences in the sample. The sequenced sample consisted of peripheral blood. V is TRBV5-4 and J is TRBJ2-2, with D tentatively TRBD2 (5 bases). This TCR came from a woman aged 45-65 years with COVID-19, enrolled during active disease. CDR3 DNA sequence: TGTGCCAGCAGCTTGTCCCGCGGAGGTGAGCTGTTTTTT. Its translation is CASSLSRGGELFF.